The subject of this entry is one T cell receptor beta chain. What antigen it recognizes has not been identified. Base quality data are lacking; no much larger clone is found one base away. CDR1 and CDR2 are drawn from the germline V gene (reference sequence): SSHAT, FNYEAQ. V sheds 3 bases and J sheds 4 bases, leaving 8 bases between their ends. The CDR3, from cysteine to phenylalanine, totals 13 residues. This entry keeps only the CDR3 DNA: 39 bases, framed from base 1. The data were taken from a study of blood T cell repertoires in COVID-19 (TCRdb year 2020). Regarding the study in general: Samples covering the acute and convalescent phases of COVID-19 were provided by collaborators in the United States, Italy and Spain. The material from the prospective study consisted of cDNA or gDNA derived from T cells, B-cell-depleted T cells, or PBMCs. The dataset comprised deeply sampled blood TCRbeta repertoires from subjects exposed to, actively infected with, or recovered from COVID-19. The repertoires were released in a freely available public database intended as a resource for research on the immune response to SARS-CoV-2. The samples were drawn from two sources: the first 160 participants of the ongoing ImmuneRACE study, and approximately 1,300 subjects contributed by 6 global collaborators. A de-identified subject ID, COVID-19 status, age in years and sex were almost always included in the sample metadata. Where available, HLA class I and class II types were taken from metadata supplied by the sample provider and were not determined by assay-based typing. Beyond this particular receptor, the publication reports: How much clinical and demographic metadata was included differed by source and by participant, and the metadata was provided uncurated.

The immunoSEQ Assay, a bias-controlled multiplex PCR, was used to amplify TCRbeta CDR3 regions from genomic DNA. In the original analysis: Within the assay, amplification of reference gene primers was used to estimate how many nucleated cells each sample contained. To quantify the absolute abundance of each unique TCRbeta CDR3 rearrangement, sequence reads were collapsed and filtered. For each sample, productive Simpson clonality was calculated as the square root of Simpson's diversity index over productive rearrangements. The immuneACCESS repertoire file appears here via TCRdb, limited to in-frame rearrangements. These files lack a portion of the clones; in checked studies, under half of the deficit traces to unresolved V genes, and the cause of the others is not known. V and J calls and clone size are given by that table; D and trimming were obtained from the DNA. The sample table contains over 150,000 clones; only one count was recorded for around 90% of them. The leading ten clones occupy just over 2.5% of the sample.

In Seattle, one collaborating source enrolled patients while the infection was active and tracked those patients longitudinally over the course of disease. Whole blood was collected in K2EDTA tubes by collaborating institutions according to the institutions' own protocols. For TCRbeta analysis, collaborator samples were shipped as frozen whole blood, as isolated PBMCs, or as DNA extracted from either sample type. This sequence uses TRBV7-7 and TRBJ2-3; confidence is insufficient to name the D gene. Material for sequencing was peripheral blood. The receptor comes from an elderly woman with COVID-19, enrolled during active disease. The nucleotide sequence is TGTGCCAGCAGCTTTTTTCTAGCAGATACGCAGTATTTT. Translated, this is CASSFFLADTQYF.